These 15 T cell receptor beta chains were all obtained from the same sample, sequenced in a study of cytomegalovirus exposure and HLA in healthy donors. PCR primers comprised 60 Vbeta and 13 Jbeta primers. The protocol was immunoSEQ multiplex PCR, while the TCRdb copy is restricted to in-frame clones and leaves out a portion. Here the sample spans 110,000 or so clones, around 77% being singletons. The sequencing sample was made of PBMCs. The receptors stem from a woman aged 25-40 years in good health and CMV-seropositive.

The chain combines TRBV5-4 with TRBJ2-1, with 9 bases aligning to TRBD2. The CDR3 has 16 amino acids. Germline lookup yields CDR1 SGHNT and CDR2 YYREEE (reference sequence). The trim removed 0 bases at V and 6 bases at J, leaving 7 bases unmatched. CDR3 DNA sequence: TGTGCCAGCAGCTTGGCCGGCGGGAGGGCCCCCAATGAGCAGTTCTTC. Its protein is CASSLAGGRAPNEQFF.

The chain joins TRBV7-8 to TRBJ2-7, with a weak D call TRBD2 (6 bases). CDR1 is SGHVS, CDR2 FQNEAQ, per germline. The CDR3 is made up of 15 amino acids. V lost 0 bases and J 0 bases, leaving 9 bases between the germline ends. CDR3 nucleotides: TGTGCCAGCAGCTTAGCGTACGGGAGCTCCTACGAGCAGTACTTC. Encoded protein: CASSLAYGSSYEQYF.

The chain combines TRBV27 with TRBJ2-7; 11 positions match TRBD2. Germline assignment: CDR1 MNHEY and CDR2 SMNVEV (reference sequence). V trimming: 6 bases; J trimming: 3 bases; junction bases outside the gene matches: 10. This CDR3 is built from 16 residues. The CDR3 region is CASSILIAGGIYEQYF. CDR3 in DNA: TGTGCCAGCAGCATACTAATAGCGGGAGGGATCTACGAGCAGTACTTC.

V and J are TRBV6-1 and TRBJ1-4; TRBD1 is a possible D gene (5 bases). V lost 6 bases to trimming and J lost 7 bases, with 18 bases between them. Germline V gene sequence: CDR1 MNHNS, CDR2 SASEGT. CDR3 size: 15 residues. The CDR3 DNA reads TGTGCCAGCAGCCCCATTAGATTGGGGCCTGAAAAACTGTTTTTT. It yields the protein CASSPIRLGPEKLFF.

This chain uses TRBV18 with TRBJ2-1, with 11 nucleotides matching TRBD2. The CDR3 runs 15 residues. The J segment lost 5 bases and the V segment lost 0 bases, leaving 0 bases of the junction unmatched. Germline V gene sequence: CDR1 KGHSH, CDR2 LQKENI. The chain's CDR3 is CASSPPGLADNEQFF. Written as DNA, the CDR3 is TGTGCCAGCTCACCACCGGGACTAGCGGACAATGAGCAGTTCTTC.

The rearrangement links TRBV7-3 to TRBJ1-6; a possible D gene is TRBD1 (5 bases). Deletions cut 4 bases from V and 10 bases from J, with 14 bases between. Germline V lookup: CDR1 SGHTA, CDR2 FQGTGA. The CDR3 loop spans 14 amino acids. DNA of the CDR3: TGTGCCAGCAGCTCCGGGACGGAGGGATCACCCCTCCACTTT. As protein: CASSSGTEGSPLHF. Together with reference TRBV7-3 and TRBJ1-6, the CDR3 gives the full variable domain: GAGVSQTPSNKVTEKGKYVELRCDPISGHTALYWYRQSLGQGPEFLIYFQGTGAADDSGLPNDRFFAVRPEGSVSTLKIQRTERGDSAVYLCASSSGTEGSPLHFGNGTRLTVT.

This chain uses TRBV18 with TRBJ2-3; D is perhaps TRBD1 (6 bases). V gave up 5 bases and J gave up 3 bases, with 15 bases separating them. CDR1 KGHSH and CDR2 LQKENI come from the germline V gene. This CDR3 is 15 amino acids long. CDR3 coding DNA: TGTGCCAGCTCAACAGGGTTAATTGGAACAGATACGCAGTATTTT. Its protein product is CASSTGLIGTDTQYF. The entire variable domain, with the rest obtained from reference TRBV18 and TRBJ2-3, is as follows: NAGVMQNPRHLVRRRGQEARLRCSPMKGHSHVYWYRQLPEEGLKFMVYLQKENIIDESGMPKERFSAEFPKEGPSILRIQQVVRGDSAAYFCASSTGLIGTDTQYFGPGTRLTVL.

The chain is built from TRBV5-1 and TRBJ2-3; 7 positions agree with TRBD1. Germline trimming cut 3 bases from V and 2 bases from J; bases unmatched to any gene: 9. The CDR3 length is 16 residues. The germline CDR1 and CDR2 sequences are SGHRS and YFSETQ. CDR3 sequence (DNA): TGCGCCAGCAGCTCTGAGGGGGCTTTTAACACAGATACGCAGTATTTT. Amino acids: CASSSEGAFNTDTQYF.

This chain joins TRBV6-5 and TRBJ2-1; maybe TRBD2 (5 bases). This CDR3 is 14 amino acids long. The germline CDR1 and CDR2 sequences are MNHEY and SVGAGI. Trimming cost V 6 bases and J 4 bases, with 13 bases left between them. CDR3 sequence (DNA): TGTGCCAGCAGCTCATCACCGGGGTACAATGAGCAGTTCTTC. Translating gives CASSSSPGYNEQFF.

For the CDR3, the DNA is TGCGCCAGCAGCCCTTATCGCGATGGAGGGATCGGAGCTTTCTTT. This gives the protein CASSPYRDGGIGAFF. The chain employs TRBV4-1 and TRBJ1-1; D is ambiguous. Between the trimmed V and J ends, which lost 4 bases and 10 bases, there was a span of 22 bases. CDR1 MGHRA and CDR2 YSYEKL come from the germline V gene. The CDR3 loop spans 15 amino acids.

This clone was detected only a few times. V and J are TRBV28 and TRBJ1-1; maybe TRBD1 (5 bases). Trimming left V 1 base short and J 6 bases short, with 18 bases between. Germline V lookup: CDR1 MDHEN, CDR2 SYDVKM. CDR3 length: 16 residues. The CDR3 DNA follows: TGTGCCAGCAGTTTATTAACCGGCAGGGTTTTCCCTGAAGCTTTCTTT. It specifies CASSLLTGRVFPEAFF.

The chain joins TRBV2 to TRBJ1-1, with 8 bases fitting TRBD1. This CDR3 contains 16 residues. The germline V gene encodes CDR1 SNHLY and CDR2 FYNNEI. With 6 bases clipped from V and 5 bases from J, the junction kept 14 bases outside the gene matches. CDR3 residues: CASRLSTGASRTEAFF. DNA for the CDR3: TGTGCCAGCAGATTATCGACAGGGGCCTCGAGGACTGAAGCTTTCTTT.

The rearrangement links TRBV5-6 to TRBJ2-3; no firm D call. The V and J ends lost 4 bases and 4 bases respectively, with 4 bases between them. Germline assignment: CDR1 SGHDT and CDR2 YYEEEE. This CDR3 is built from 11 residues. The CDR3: CASSRADTQYF. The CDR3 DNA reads TGTGCCAGCAGCCGAGCAGATACGCAGTATTTT. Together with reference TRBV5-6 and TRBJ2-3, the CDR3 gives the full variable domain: DAGVTQSPTHLIKTRGQQVTLRCSPKSGHDTVSWYQQALGQGPQFIFQYYEEEERQRGNFPDRFSGHQFPNYSSELNVNALLLGDSALYLCASSRADTQYFGPGTRLTVL.

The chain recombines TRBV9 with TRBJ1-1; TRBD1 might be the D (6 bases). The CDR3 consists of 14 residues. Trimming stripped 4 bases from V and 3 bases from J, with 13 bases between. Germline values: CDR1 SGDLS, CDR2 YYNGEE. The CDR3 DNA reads TGTGCCAGCAGCCCAACGGGACAAGACACTGAAGCTTTCTTT. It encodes CASSPTGQDTEAFF.

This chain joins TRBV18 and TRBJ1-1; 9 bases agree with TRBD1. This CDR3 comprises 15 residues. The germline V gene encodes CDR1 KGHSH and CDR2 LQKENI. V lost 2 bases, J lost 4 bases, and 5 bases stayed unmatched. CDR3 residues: CASSPRDRGGTEAFF. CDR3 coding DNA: TGTGCCAGCTCACCAAGAGACAGGGGGGGCACTGAAGCTTTCTTT. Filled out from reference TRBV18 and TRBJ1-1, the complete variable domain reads NAGVMQNPRHLVRRRGQEARLRCSPMKGHSHVYWYRQLPEEGLKFMVYLQKENIIDESGMPKERFSAEFPKEGPSILRIQQVVRGDSAAYFCASSPRDRGGTEAFFGQGTRLTVV.